The sequence of this TCR beta chain was determined in a study of blood T cells in healthy people across ages. Through a sample-barcoded 5' primer and a J-beta primer mix, a second PCR was run for roughly 6 to 12 cycles. Each of the samples gave a minimum of 2.5 million paired-end reads that contained CDR3. TCRdb redid the calling of the 5' RACE reads with MiXCR, one entry per CDR3 protein. The data hold about 540,000 distinct CDR3 sequences, with approximately 25% observed a single time. Study-wide results and caveats: Naive CD4+ cells and diversity were both higher in long-lived donors than in aged donors. It was found that TCR beta diversity correlated strongly with the percentage of naive T cells. Getting older went along with TCR beta diversity per million T cells dropping roughly linearly.

CDR1 and CDR2 from the germline V gene are SGHRS and YFSETQ. The CDR3 has 15 residues. This clonotype was picked up one time. Antigen specificity is unknown. A read error may account for a junction end that differs from germline. In addition, the sample was reused for a study of T cells of mothers and their children.

What was sequenced was blood. The rearrangement links TRBV5-1 to TRBJ2-2, with D perhaps TRBD2 (6 bases). The origin of this receptor is a boy between 10 and 17 years old in good health. The CDR3 nucleotides read TGCGCCAGCAGCTTGGACGGGAGAAACACCGGGGAGTTGTTTTTT. Translating it yields CASSLDGRNTGELFF. The full variable domain, its missing parts supplied by reference TRBV5-1 and TRBJ2-2, is KAGVTQTPRYLIKTRGQQVTLSCSPISGHRSVSWYQQTPGQGLQFLFEYFSETQRNKGNFPGRFSGRQFSNSRSEMNVSTLELGDSALYLCASSLDGRNTGELFFGEGSRLTVL.